Below, 25 T cell receptor beta chains from the same sample are listed, as sequenced in a study of cytomegalovirus exposure and HLA in healthy donors. The PCR ran on 60 Vbeta and 13 Jbeta primers. Sequencing used immunoSEQ multiplex PCR; TCRdb keeps in-frame clones, though not all of them. The sample has 100,000 to 120,000 clones; 78% are singletons. Input material: PBMCs. The receptors were gathered from a man under 40 in good health and CMV-seronegative.

The CDR3 bases are TGCAGCGTTCGAACCAGGACAGGGATAATGGAAAAACTGTTTTTT. Its protein is CSVRTRTGIMEKLFF. This sequence joins TRBV29-1 and TRBJ1-4, with 8 bases fitting TRBD1. The CDR3 is made up of 15 amino acids. Germline CDR1 SQVTM, CDR2 ANQGSEA. Trimming took 5 bases from V and 8 from J; bases not matched to a gene: 13.

This chain joins TRBV25-1 and TRBJ2-7, with D perhaps matching TRBD1 (6 bases). CDR1 MGHDK and CDR2 SYGVNS come from the germline V gene. This CDR3 is 14 amino acids long. The germline V and J ends were trimmed by 5 bases and 6 bases, with 17 bases remaining between them. This CDR3 reads CASSRDTSNSEQYF. CDR3 in DNA: TGTGCCAGCAGTAGGGACACCTCCAACTCCGAGCAGTACTTC.

The V call is TRBV7-9, the J call TRBJ1-2, with no clear D. Germline V gene data show CDR1 as SEHNR and CDR2 as FQNEAQ (reference sequence). The CDR3 extends over 13 amino acids. Deletions cut 2 bases from V and 6 bases from J, with 10 bases between. The CDR3 loop is CASSLLLEDGYTF. Written as DNA, the CDR3 is TGTGCCAGCAGCTTACTTTTGGAGGATGGCTACACCTTC.

This rearrangement joins TRBV6-5 to TRBJ2-1; TRBD2 matches 11 bases. The ends lost 4 bases at V and 8 bases at J; junction bases unmatched: 7. In germline, CDR1 is MNHEY, CDR2 SVGAGI. This CDR3 spans 15 amino acids. The CDR3 coding sequence is TGTGCCAGCAGTTTTATAGCGGGAGGGGTGGATGAGCAGTTCTTC. Translated, it gives CASSFIAGGVDEQFF.

The rearrangement joins TRBV7-8 to TRBJ2-1, with 11 nucleotides matching TRBD1. The CDR3 totals 13 residues. After removal of 8 bases from V and 7 bases from J, the junction contained 4 bases not matched to a gene. Germline lookup yields CDR1 SGHVS and CDR2 FQNEAQ. The CDR3 loop reads CASRDRGWNEQFF. The CDR3 DNA follows: TGTGCCAGCCGGGACAGGGGGTGGAATGAGCAGTTCTTC.

The rearrangement links TRBV7-9 to TRBJ2-7, with D maybe TRBD2 (6 bases). The length of the CDR3 is 14 residues. CDR1 SEHNR and CDR2 FQNEAQ come from the germline V gene (reference sequence). V was clipped by 4 bases and J by 4 bases, with 14 bases between them. Here the CDR3 DNA reads TGTGCCAGCAGCTCCACTAGCTCCCCTTACGAGCAGTACTTC. Translating gives CASSSTSSPYEQYF.

This chain links TRBV7-2 with TRBJ2-7, with 8 bases matching TRBD2. The CDR3 loop spans 17 amino acids. CDR1 and CDR2 (germline): SGHTA, FQGNSA. J gave up 5 bases and V 1 base, and 13 bases lay outside the gene matches. The chain's CDR3 is CASSLVSSGGFNNEQYF. The CDR3 DNA reads TGTGCCAGCAGCTTAGTGTCCAGCGGGGGTTTTAATAACGAGCAGTACTTC.

The rearrangement joins TRBV5-1 to TRBJ2-7; the match to TRBD1 covers 9 bases. Germline values: CDR1 SGHRS, CDR2 YFSETQ. The CDR3 has 16 residues. J lost 4 bases, V lost 2 bases, and 10 bases had no gene match. This chain's CDR3 is CASSFSGTGLFYEQYF. The CDR3 DNA sequence: TGCGCCAGCAGCTTCTCCGGGACAGGGTTGTTTTACGAGCAGTACTTC.

A note on this clone: Other DNA sequences in this sample translate to the same CDR3. CDR3 bases: TGTGCCAGCAGCCTAGCGGGAGGAGCCTACGAGCAGTACTTC. As protein: CASSLAGGAYEQYF. This chain connects TRBV28 to TRBJ2-7; 11 nucleotides match TRBD2. The CDR3 totals 14 residues. V lost 6 bases and J lost 2; bases outside the gene matches: 3. Germline lookup yields CDR1 MDHEN and CDR2 SYDVKM.

The chain carries TRBV15 and TRBJ1-4; D remains unclear. CDR3 length equals 13 residues. Germline-derived CDR1 and CDR2 are LNHNV and YYDKDF (reference sequence). V lost 1 base to trimming and J lost 4 bases, with 4 bases between them. The chain's CDR3 is CATSRVFNEKLFF. DNA for the CDR3: TGTGCCACCAGCAGAGTCTTTAATGAAAAACTGTTTTTT.

The chain recombines TRBV10-1 with TRBJ1-4, with unresolved D. V was trimmed by 5 bases and J by 8 bases, leaving 6 bases between them. CDR1 and CDR2 from the germline V gene are WNHNN and SYGVQD (reference sequence). The CDR3 extends over 11 amino acids. Here the CDR3 reads CASSNGEKLFF. The CDR3 DNA sequence: TGCGCCAGCAGTAACGGGGAAAAACTGTTTTTT.

The rearrangement links TRBV5-6 to TRBJ2-3; 8 bases align to TRBD1. V shed 0 bases and J 0 bases; nucleotides not matched to a gene: 3. The CDR3 is 16 residues long. Germline V lookup: CDR1 SGHDT, CDR2 YYEEEE. The CDR3 sequence: CASSLGTGFSTDTQYF. The CDR3 coding sequence is TGTGCCAGCAGCTTGGGGACAGGGTTTAGCACAGATACGCAGTATTTT.

This clone was observed once. The chain recombines TRBV4-3 with TRBJ2-1; tentatively, D is TRBD2 (6 bases). Germline loops: CDR1 LGHNA, CDR2 YSLEER. CDR3 length: 15 residues. V lost 0 bases and J 0 bases, leaving 6 bases between the germline ends. CDR3: CASSQERDSYNEQFF. CDR3 sequence (DNA): TGCGCCAGCAGCCAAGAGCGGGACTCCTACAATGAGCAGTTCTTC.

The V and J genes are TRBV19 and TRBJ2-7, with TRBD1 as a possible D gene (6 bases). In germline, CDR1 is LNHDA, CDR2 SQIVND (reference sequence). The CDR3 is made up of 13 amino acids. V was trimmed by 5 bases and J by 4 bases, leaving 12 bases between them. This CDR3 reads CASSRTGRYEQYF. As DNA, the CDR3 is TGTGCCAGTAGTCGTACAGGGCGGTACGAGCAGTACTTC. Variable domain in full (rest from reference TRBV19 and TRBJ2-7): DGGITQSPKYLFRKEGQNVTLSCEQNLNHDAMYWYRQDPGQGLRLIYYSQIVNDFQKGDIAEGYSVSREKKESFPLTVTSAQKNPTAFYLCASSRTGRYEQYFGPGTRLTVT.

This clone was counted a few times. The chain couples TRBV5-1 to TRBJ1-4, with 8 bases identical to TRBD1. The CDR3 is 16 residues long. CDR1 SGHRS and CDR2 YFSETQ come from the germline V gene. V shed 4 bases, J shed 4 bases, and the junction held 9 bases outside the gene matches. CDR3 loop: CASSAGDRGDNEKLFF. Here the CDR3 DNA reads TGCGCCAGCAGCGCTGGAGACAGGGGTGATAATGAAAAACTGTTTTTT.

This chain uses TRBV25-1 with TRBJ1-2; 8 bases fit TRBD1. V was pared by 1 base and J by 5 bases, with 6 bases of the junction left unmatched. Germline assignment: CDR1 MGHDK and CDR2 SYGVNS. This CDR3 comprises 15 residues. The CDR3 DNA follows: TGTGCCAGCAGTGAATTGAGGACAGGGCAATATGGCTACACCTTC. It yields the protein CASSELRTGQYGYTF.

This clone appeared a few times. The chain is built from TRBV5-8 and TRBJ2-7; no reliable D call. V lost 0 bases and J lost 2, with 3 bases in between. CDR1 SGHTS and CDR2 YDEGEE come from the germline V gene. The CDR3 totals 12 residues. DNA for the CDR3: TGTGCCAGCAGCTTGGGTACCTACGAGCAGTACTTC. This encodes CASSLGTYEQYF.

This clone came up a few times. CDR3 in DNA: TGTGCCATCAGTGGCCGGGACAGGGGGTACACTGAAGCTTTCTTT. Encoded protein: CAISGRDRGYTEAFF. V is TRBV10-3 and J is TRBJ1-1, with 11 bases lining up with TRBD1. Germline CDR1 and CDR2: ENHRY and SYGVKD. Losses at the gene ends were 4 bases for V and 3 bases for J; bases not matched to a gene: 4. The CDR3 runs to 15 residues.

The V gene is TRBV29-1, the J gene TRBJ2-1; D might be TRBD2 (6 bases). The CDR3 is 16 amino acids. Germline V gene sequence: CDR1 SQVTM, CDR2 ANQGSEA. V lost 6 bases to trimming and J lost 8 bases, with 26 bases between them. CDR3 loop: CSVGLEGRLFRYEQFF. CDR3 DNA: TGCAGCGTGGGGTTGGAGGGGAGGTTGTTTAGGTATGAGCAGTTCTTC.

Only a few counts were recorded for this clone. V usage is TRBV19 and J usage is TRBJ2-1; the match to TRBD2 covers 10 bases. The CDR3 has 14 residues. V was pared by 10 bases and J by 4 bases, with 7 bases of the junction left unmatched. Germline V CDR1 and CDR2: LNHDA, SQIVND (reference sequence). This CDR3 reads CATTGTSVYNEQFF. The CDR3 DNA sequence: TGTGCCACTACCGGGACTAGCGTGTACAATGAGCAGTTCTTC.

The chain recombines TRBV28 with TRBJ1-4; a weak D match, TRBD1 (6 bases). Germline V gene lookup returns CDR1 MDHEN and CDR2 SYDVKM. This CDR3 region has 15 residues. With 5 bases removed from V and 8 bases from J, the gap between germline ends came to 18 bases. In DNA, the CDR3 is TGTGCCAGCAGTCCCGGGACAACGATTGGGGAAAAACTGTTTTTT. As protein: CASSPGTTIGEKLFF.

The V and J genes are TRBV5-1 and TRBJ2-3, with a possible D match to TRBD2 (6 bases). V lost 4 bases and J 0 bases, leaving 9 bases between the germline ends. CDR1 is SGHRS and CDR2 is YFSETQ in the germline V gene. The CDR3 contains 14 residues. CDR3 nucleotides: TGCGCCAGCAGCGGGGGGACTAGCACAGATACGCAGTATTTT. It is translated as CASSGGTSTDTQYF.

This clone was seen a few times. The rearrangement uses TRBV29-1 and TRBJ1-2; tentatively, D is TRBD1 (6 bases). Trimming pared 6 bases from V and 4 bases from J, leaving 18 bases between. The CDR3 covers 14 residues. Germline CDR1 SQVTM, CDR2 ANQGSEA. The DNA of the CDR3 is TGCAGCGTGCAGAACAGGGAGTGGGGCTATGGCTACACCTTC. Its translation is CSVQNREWGYGYTF.

The chain has TRBV27 and TRBJ2-7; TRBD2 agrees at 11 bases. The germline V gene encodes CDR1 MNHEY and CDR2 SMNVEV (reference sequence). J was trimmed by 4 bases and V by 4 bases; bases with no gene match: 3. The CDR3 has 14 residues. The CDR3 nucleotides read TGTGCCAGCAGTTCTAGCGGGAGGAATTACGAGCAGTACTTC. Translating gives CASSSSGRNYEQYF.

The chain joins TRBV4-3 to TRBJ2-3, with 10 bases fitting TRBD2. Unmatched junction bases numbered 8, after V lost 1 base and J lost 4 bases. Germline CDR1 LGHNA, CDR2 YSLEER. There are 17 residues in the CDR3. In DNA form, the CDR3 reads TGCGCCAGCAGCCAAGCGCTTAAGCGGGGGGGCGCAGATACGCAGTATTTT. It yields the protein CASSQALKRGGADTQYF.